This TCR beta chain was recorded in a study of T cells in tumors after PD-1 blockade. Study-wide context: Patients had no prior checkpoint blockade, systemic immunosuppressants, or anti-cancer therapy within 4 weeks.

Germline CDR1 is MNHEY and CDR2 is SVGAGI. The length of the CDR3 is 14 residues. V lost 5 bases and J lost 3, with 10 bases in between. Genomic DNA template from tumor biopsies or peripheral blood, about 600 ng to 6,500 ng input. Repertoires were generated with immunoSEQ multiplex PCR, while TCRdb's copy carries only in-frame clones and drops some. The sample records fewer than 9,000 clones, around 62% being singletons. This receptor was obtained from a human donor with basal cell carcinoma. The sequenced sample was tumor tissue, obtained after anti-PD-1 treatment. This rearrangement joins TRBV6-5 to TRBJ1-4, with D maybe TRBD1 (5 bases). CDR3 sequence: CASSQGLANEKLFF. CDR3 DNA: TGTGCCAGCAGTCAGGGATTGGCTAATGAAAAACTGTTTTTT.